The clone carrying this T cell receptor beta chain appeared many times. CDR1 is SQVTM, CDR2 ANQGSEA, per germline. The V gene lost 3 bases and the J gene lost 0 bases, with 9 bases spanning the gap. The CDR3 length is 13 residues. The data belong to a study of regulatory T cells in long-lasting Graves disease. The time point: newly diagnosed GD, antithyroid drugs for less than 3 months. PBMC RNA was the source of the TCR library. To make TCR beta libraries, researchers used iRepertoire HTBI primers and Arm-PCR of CDR3 regions. MiXCR, applied by TCRdb to the multiplex PCR reads, yields one record per CDR3 protein. The top ten hold approximately 15% of the sample, which has about 440,000 distinct CDR3 sequences, approximately 15% seen once. The same data also contributed to another study, on T cells in Graves' hyperthyroidism and ophthalmopathy.

This specimen was peripheral blood mononuclear cells (PBMCs), taken at new diagnosis, from a patient treated with antithyroid drugs. The chain carries TRBV29-1 and TRBJ2-7, with D perhaps matching TRBD2 (7 bases). The source of this sequence is a woman in her 30s with Graves disease. The CDR3 DNA reads TGCAGCGTTGAGGGGGGGCCCTCCTACGAGCAGTACTTC. Its translation: CSVEGGPSYEQYF.